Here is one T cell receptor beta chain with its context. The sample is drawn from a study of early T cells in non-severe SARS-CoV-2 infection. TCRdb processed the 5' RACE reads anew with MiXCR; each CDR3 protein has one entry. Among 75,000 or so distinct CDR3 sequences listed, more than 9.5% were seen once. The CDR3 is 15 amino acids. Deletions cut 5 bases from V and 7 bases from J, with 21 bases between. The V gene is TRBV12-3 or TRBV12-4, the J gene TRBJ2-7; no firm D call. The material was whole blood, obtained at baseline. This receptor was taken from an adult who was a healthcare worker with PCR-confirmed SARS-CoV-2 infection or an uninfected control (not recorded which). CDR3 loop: CASSQRHGLLREQYF. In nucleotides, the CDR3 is TGTGCCAGCAGTCAAAGACACGGGTTACTACGGGAGCAGTACTTC.